This T cell receptor beta chain was retrieved from a study of control samples from healthy donors and cancer patients. A remark on this clone: The sample carries other DNA sequences with the same CDR3.

Only in-frame clones appear in the TCRdb table, and some are missing; sequencing was by immunoSEQ multiplex PCR. The sample holds around 55,000 clones; over 75% are singletons and the top ten take roughly 3.8%. Germline-derived CDR1 and CDR2 are KGHSH and LQKENI. The length of the CDR3 is 15 residues. Trimming pared 6 bases from V and 0 bases from J, leaving 12 bases between. The source of this sequence is a man in his fifties in good health. Source material: blood. The chain has TRBV18 and TRBJ1-5, with D possibly being TRBD1 (6 bases). The CDR3 here is CASSPTGNSNQPQHF. DNA of the CDR3: TGTGCCAGCTCCCCCACAGGGAATAGCAATCAGCCCCAGCATTTT.